This T cell receptor (beta chain) was captured in a study of blood T cell repertoires in COVID-19. This table comes from immunoSEQ multiplex PCR, and its TCRdb copy is limited to in-frame clones, with some not included. This table holds about 490,000 clones, roughly 85% found once. V lost 4 bases, J lost 0 bases, and 11 bases stayed unmatched. In germline, CDR1 is LGHNA, CDR2 YSLEER. The CDR3 runs 18 residues. The rearrangement joins TRBV4-3 to TRBJ2-3; 9 bases are shared with TRBD2. The specimen was peripheral blood. The TCR sequence derives from a human donor in a cohort sampled during active COVID-19. Here the CDR3 reads CASSPSTSGPRSTDTQYF. The CDR3 bases are TGCGCCAGCAGCCCAAGCACTAGCGGGCCGAGGAGCACAGATACGCAGTATTTT.